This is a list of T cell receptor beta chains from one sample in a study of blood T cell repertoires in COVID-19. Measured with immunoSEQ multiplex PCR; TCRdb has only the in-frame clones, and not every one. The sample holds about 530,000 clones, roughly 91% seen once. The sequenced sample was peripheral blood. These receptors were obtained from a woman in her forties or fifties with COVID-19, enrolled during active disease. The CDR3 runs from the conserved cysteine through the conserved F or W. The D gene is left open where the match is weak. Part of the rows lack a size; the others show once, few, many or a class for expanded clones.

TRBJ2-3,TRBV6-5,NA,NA,TGTGCCAGCAGTTACTCACGGCAGGGAGGGGGAGATACGCAGTATTTT,CASSYSRQGGGDTQYF
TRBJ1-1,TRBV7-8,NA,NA,TGTGCCAGCAGCCGGAGCGTGGCAGCCCAGAACACTGAAGCTTTCTTT,CASSRSVAAQNTEAFF
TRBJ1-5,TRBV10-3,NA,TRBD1,TGTGCCATCAGTGAATCAGCTGGACAGGGTTTAAAGCCCCAGCATTTT,CAISESAGQGLKPQHF
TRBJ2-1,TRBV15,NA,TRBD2,TGTGCCACCAGCTCAACAGCGGGGGGTGGAAATGAGCAGTTCTTC,CATSSTAGGGNEQFF
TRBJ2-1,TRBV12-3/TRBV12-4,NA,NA,TGTGCCAGCAGCCAGGCGGGCAATGAGCAGTTCTTC,CASSQAGNEQFF
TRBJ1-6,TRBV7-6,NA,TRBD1,TGTGCCAGCAGCGATGATACAGGGGGCGGGTCACCCCTCCACTTT,CASSDDTGGGSPLHF
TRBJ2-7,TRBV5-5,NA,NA,TGTGCCAGCAGCTTGCAGGGTGGCAGCTACGAGCAGTACTTC,CASSLQGGSYEQYF
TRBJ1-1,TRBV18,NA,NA,TGTGCCAGCTCTAGTCTGTGGGGCGGAACAGGGTACACTGAAGCTTTCTTT,CASSSLWGGTGYTEAFF
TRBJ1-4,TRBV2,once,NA,TGTGCCAGCAGTGAATTGGAGGGAGAGGAAAAACTGTTTTTT,CASSELEGEEKLFF
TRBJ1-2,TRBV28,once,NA,TGTGCCAGCACCCCGCGGGGATCTGGCGCCAACTATGGCTACACCTTC,CASTPRGSGANYGYTF
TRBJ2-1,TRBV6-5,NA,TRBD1,TGTGCCAGCAGTTACACCTCAGGGGGCGCTTACAATGAGCAGTTCTTC,CASSYTSGGAYNEQFF
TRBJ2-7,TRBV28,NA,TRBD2,TGTGCCAGCGTTCTAGCGGGGGGGCAGTACGAGCAGTACTTC,CASVLAGGQYEQYF
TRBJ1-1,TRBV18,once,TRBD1,TGTGCCAGCTCAGGGGACAGTTCGGGGGTCACTGAAGCTTTCTTT,CASSGDSSGVTEAFF
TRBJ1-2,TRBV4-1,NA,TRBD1,TGCGCCAGCAGCCCCAGGACAGGGAACGATTATGATGGCTACACCTTC,CASSPRTGNDYDGYTF
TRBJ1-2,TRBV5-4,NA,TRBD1,TGTGCCAGCAGGGAAGAGGTAGGGGGCCCGGACTATGGCTACACCTTC,CASREEVGGPDYGYTF
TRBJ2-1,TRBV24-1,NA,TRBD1,TGTGCCACCAGTGAACACAGGGGCAATGAGCAGTTCTTC,CATSEHRGNEQFF
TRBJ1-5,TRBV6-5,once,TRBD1,TGTGCCAGCAGAGGCACGGACAGGGGCCGGGGGCCCCAGCATTTT,CASRGTDRGRGPQHF
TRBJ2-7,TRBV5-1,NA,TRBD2,TGCGCCAGCAGAACGCGGGGGGCCTCCTACGAGCAGTACTTC,CASRTRGASYEQYF
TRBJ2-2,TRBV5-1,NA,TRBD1,TGCGCCAGCAGCTTGGGGGGACAGGGGAAGTCCCGGAAGCTGTTTTTT,CASSLGGQGKSRKLFF
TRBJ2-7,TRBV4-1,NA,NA,TGCGCCAGCAGCCAAGTTAAGCACTCCTACGAGCAGTACTTC,CASSQVKHSYEQYF
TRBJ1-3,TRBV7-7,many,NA,TGTGCCAGCAGCCTTGGCGGGAGAGGAAACACCATATATTTT,CASSLGGRGNTIYF
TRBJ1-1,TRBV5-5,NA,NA,TGTGCCAGCAGCTTGATGAGCGGACTGCGAAACACTGAAGCTTTCTTT,CASSLMSGLRNTEAFF
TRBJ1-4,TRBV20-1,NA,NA,TGCAGTGCTAGTGGACTAGTTAATGAAAAACTGTTTTTT,CSASGLVNEKLFF
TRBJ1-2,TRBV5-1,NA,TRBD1,TGCGCCAGCAGCTTGACTGCAGGGGGCTACGACTACACCTTC,CASSLTAGGYDYTF
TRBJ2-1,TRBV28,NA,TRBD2,TGTGCCAGCAGTTTATCACTAAAGCGGGGGGATAATGAGCAGTTCTTC,CASSLSLKRGDNEQFF
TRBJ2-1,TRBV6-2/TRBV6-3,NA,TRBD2,TGTGCCAGCAGTTACTCGGAGTGGCGGGGGGGCGGTGAGCAGTTCTTC,CASSYSEWRGGGEQFF
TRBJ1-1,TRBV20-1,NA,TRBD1,TGCAGTGCCACAGGGGATACTGAAGCTTTCTTT,CSATGDTEAFF
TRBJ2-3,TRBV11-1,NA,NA,TGTGCCAGCAGCTTCAAGCGGTCTAGCACAGATACGCAGTATTTT,CASSFKRSSTDTQYF
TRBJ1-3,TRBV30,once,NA,TGTGCCTGGAGGAGGGGGGGCCTCTCTGGAAACACCATATATTTT,CAWRRGGLSGNTIYF
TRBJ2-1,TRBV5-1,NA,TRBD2,TGCGCCAGCAGACTAGCGGGGGGACACGATGAGCAGTTCTTC,CASRLAGGHDEQFF
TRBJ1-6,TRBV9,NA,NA,TGTGCCAGCAGCCCAGGGGTTAGCTCCTATAATTCACCCCTCCACTTT,CASSPGVSSYNSPLHF
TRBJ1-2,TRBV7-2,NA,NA,TGTGCCAGCAGCTTAGGACAGTATGGCTACACCTTC,CASSLGQYGYTF
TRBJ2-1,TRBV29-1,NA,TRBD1,TGCAGCGCCCCGGGACAGGGGTACAATGAGCAGTTCTTC,CSAPGQGYNEQFF
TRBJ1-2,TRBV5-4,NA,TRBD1,TGTGCCAGCAGCTCCGGAGGGGGACAGGCGTCTGGCTACACCTTC,CASSSGGGQASGYTF
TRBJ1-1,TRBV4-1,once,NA,TGCGCCAGCAGCTTACCTAGGACACCCTCCGGTACTGAAGCTTTCTTT,CASSLPRTPSGTEAFF
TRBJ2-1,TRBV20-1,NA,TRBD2,TGCAGTGCTAGTCCTAGCGGGGGGGCCTATGAGCAGTTCTTC,CSASPSGGAYEQFF
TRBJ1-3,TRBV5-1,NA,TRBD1,TGCGCCAGCAGTACAGGGGGCGATAGCTTTGGAAACACCATATATTTT,CASSTGGDSFGNTIYF
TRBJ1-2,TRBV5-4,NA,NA,TGTGCCAGCAGCTTGGCAAAGGGGTTGGATGGCTACACCTTC,CASSLAKGLDGYTF
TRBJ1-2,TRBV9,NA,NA,TGTGCCAGCAGCGTAGGTGTGGAGTATGGCTACACCTTC,CASSVGVEYGYTF
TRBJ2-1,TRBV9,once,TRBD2,TGTGCCAGCAGCGTAATAGCGGGGTTGAACAATGAGCAGTTCTTC,CASSVIAGLNNEQFF
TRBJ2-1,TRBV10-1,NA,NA,TGCGCCAGCAGTATTATCGGCGTAGGGGCTGAGCAGTTCTTC,CASSIIGVGAEQFF
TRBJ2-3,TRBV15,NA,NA,TGTGCCACCAGCAGGCGGCAGGGAGGCGGTACAGATACGCAGTATTTT,CATSRRQGGGTDTQYF
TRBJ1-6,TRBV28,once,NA,TGTGCCAGCAGTTTCCCGGGTTATAATTCACCCCTCCACTTT,CASSFPGYNSPLHF
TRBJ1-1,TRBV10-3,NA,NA,TGTGCCATCAGTGAGGGACAGCTGAACACTGAAGCTTTCTTT,CAISEGQLNTEAFF
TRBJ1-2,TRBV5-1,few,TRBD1,TGCGCCAGCAGCTCGGAGGGGGCCGTCTATGGCTACACCTTC,CASSSEGAVYGYTF
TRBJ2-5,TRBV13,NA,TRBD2,TGTGCCAGCAGCTTAGGCAGCGGGGGGGCCGCGACCCAGTACTTC,CASSLGSGGAATQYF
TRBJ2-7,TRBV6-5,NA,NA,TGTGCCACTAAAACAGGACAGCCGGGAGAGCAGTACTTC,CATKTGQPGEQYF
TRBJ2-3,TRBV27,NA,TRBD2,TGTGCCAGCAGTTTGGGGGGGGTACCTAGCACAGATACGCAGTATTTT,CASSLGGVPSTDTQYF
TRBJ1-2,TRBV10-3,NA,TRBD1,TGTGCCATCAGTGAAGGGGGCGAAGGCTATGGCTACACCTTC,CAISEGGEGYGYTF
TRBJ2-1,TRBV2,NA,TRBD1,TGTGCCAGCAGGTTACAGGGGCATGAGCAGTTCTTC,CASRLQGHEQFF
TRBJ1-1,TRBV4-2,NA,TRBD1,TGTGCCAGCAGCCAACTCGGACAGGTGAACACTGAAGCTTTCTTT,CASSQLGQVNTEAFF
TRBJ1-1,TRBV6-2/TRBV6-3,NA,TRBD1,TGTGCCAGCAGTTACCCTACCGGGACAGTGCAGAACACTGAAGCTTTCTTT,CASSYPTGTVQNTEAFF
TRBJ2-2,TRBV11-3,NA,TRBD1,TGTGCCAGCAGCTTAGGCAGGGGGATCACCGGGGAGCTGTTTTTT,CASSLGRGITGELFF
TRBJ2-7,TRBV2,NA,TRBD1,TGTGCCAGCAGGCTCGGACAGGGTTCCTCCTACGAGCAGTACTTC,CASRLGQGSSYEQYF
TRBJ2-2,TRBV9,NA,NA,TGTGCCAGCAGCGTAGGCACTAGAGCCGGGGAGCTGTTTTTT,CASSVGTRAGELFF
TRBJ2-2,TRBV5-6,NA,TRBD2,TGTGCCAGCAGCCTTAGATGGCGGGGGGCCGGGGAGCTGTTTTTT,CASSLRWRGAGELFF
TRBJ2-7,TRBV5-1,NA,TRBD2,TGCGCCAGCAGTTCCCAGCGGGGGCCCTACGAGCAGTACTTC,CASSSQRGPYEQYF
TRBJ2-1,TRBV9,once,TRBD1,TGTGCCAGCAGCGCGGGTGGGGGACAGATGGGTGATGAGCAGTTCTTC,CASSAGGGQMGDEQFF
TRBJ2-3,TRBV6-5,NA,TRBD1,TGTGCCAGCAGTTGGGGACAGGGCACAGATACGCAGTATTTT,CASSWGQGTDTQYF
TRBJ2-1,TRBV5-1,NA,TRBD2,TGCGCCAGCAGCTTGGGAGGGAGGGGCTACAATGAGCAGTTCTTC,CASSLGGRGYNEQFF